This section outlines one T cell receptor beta chain sequence together with its context. Its antigen is still unknown. Pooled in the analysis were second doses at about 4 or about 12 weeks. This entry comes from a study of T cell responses to AZD1222 COVID-19 vaccine. Study observations and caveats: Spike-specific TCR breadth and depth rose after two AZD1222 doses. Reportedly, close to half of spike-specific TCRs are directed against unmutated variant regions. White British ancestry dominated among donors, who included more females, and clonal diversity was possibly underestimated.

The germline V gene has CDR1 MNHEY and CDR2 SMNVEV (reference sequence). There are 14 residues in the CDR3. Deletions cut 5 bases from V and 0 bases from J, with 10 bases between. The data were produced by immunoSEQ multiplex PCR, yet TCRdb's version contains in-frame clones alone and is incomplete. The top ten hold about 1.8% of the sample, which has under 150,000 clones, just over 90% seen once. The source material was peripheral blood, sampled 28 days after the second AZD1222 dose. The J gene is TRBJ1-1, the V gene TRBV27; D gene uncertain. The receptor comes from an adult who received the AZD1222 COVID-19 vaccine. CDR3 nucleotide sequence: TGTGCCAGCAGTCCCCCAGGTATGAACACTGAAGCTTTCTTT. Its protein is CASSPPGMNTEAFF.